These 20 T cell receptor beta chains originate from one sample sequenced in a study of cytomegalovirus exposure and HLA in healthy donors (dated 2017 in TCRdb). The library was generated by the immunoSEQ multiplex PCR assay. For the multiplex PCR, a mixture combining 60 forward primers for TCR Vbeta segments and 13 reverse primers for TCR Jbeta segments was used. In TCRdb, the immuneACCESS table is reduced to in-frame sequences with V and J assigned. These tables do not hold every clone; where another copy was compared, an unresolved V gene accounts for under half, and the others remain unexplained. The sample table holds about 130,000 clones, of which roughly 88% were seen once. The top ten clones comprise about 2.7% of the sample. Material: PBMCs. These receptors came from a woman under 30 in good health and CMV-seropositive.

A word on this clone: Its ends do not fully match the called genes, so a read error is possible. The chain uses TRBV6-8 and TRBJ2-3; D gene ambiguous. The CDR3 is made up of 12 amino acids. Germline loops: CDR1 MNHGY, CDR2 SAAAGT. CDR3: CASVTKTVFPGF. The CDR3 DNA reads TGTGCCAGCGTTACCAAGACTGTTTTCCCCGGTTTT.

The rearrangement joins TRBV2 to TRBJ1-1; D is possibly TRBD1 (5 bases). The CDR3 runs 13 residues. Between the trimmed V and J ends, which lost 3 bases and 4 bases, there was a span of 9 bases. Germline assignment: CDR1 SNHLY and CDR2 FYNNEI. CDR3 sequence (DNA): TGTGCCAGCAGTGAGGGAAGGGGCACTGAAGCTTTCTTT. It translates to CASSEGRGTEAFF.

This clone was counted between two and nine times. V is TRBV2 and J is TRBJ1-1; D is possibly TRBD1 (6 bases). Germline CDR1 and CDR2: SNHLY and FYNNEI. V was pared by 5 bases and J by 5 bases, with 12 bases between. This CDR3 contains 13 residues. The CDR3 here is CASSLGTTTEAFF. The CDR3 nucleotides read TGTGCCAGCAGTCTCGGGACAACGACTGAAGCTTTCTTT. The whole variable domain, remainder taken from reference TRBV2 and TRBJ1-1, is EPEVTQTPSHQVTQMGQEVILRCVPISNHLYFYWYRQILGQKVEFLVSFYNNEISEKSEIFDDQFSVERPDGSNFTLKIRSTKLEDSAMYFCASSLGTTTEAFFGQGTRLTVV.

The CDR3 nucleotides are TGTGCCAGCAGTCTAGCGGGGGGGCGGGAAGAGCAGTACTTC. Amino acid sequence: CASSLAGGREEQYF. V is TRBV6-1 and J is TRBJ2-7; TRBD2 aligns across 12 bases. Trimming took 5 bases from V and 7 from J; bases not matched to a gene: 6. Per the germline V gene, CDR1 is MNHNS and CDR2 is SASEGT. This CDR3 has 14 amino acids.

The V call is TRBV27, the J call TRBJ1-6; TRBD1 matches at 8 bases. V dropped 4 bases and J dropped 14; count of bases not matched to a gene: 10. The CDR3 sequence is 14 residues long. Germline V gene lookup returns CDR1 MNHEY and CDR2 SMNVEV (reference sequence). Written as DNA, the CDR3 is TGTGCCAGCAGTTCTCGGACAGGGAGGGACTCCCTCCACTTT. Encoded protein: CASSSRTGRDSLHF.

The chain joins TRBV9 to TRBJ2-6, with D possibly being TRBD1 (6 bases). The CDR3 sequence is 17 residues long. The germline V gene encodes CDR1 SGDLS and CDR2 YYNGEE. Trimming shortened V by 4 bases and J by 0 bases, and 14 bases separated the two germline ends. The CDR3 loop reads CASSSQGAPSGANVLTF. The CDR3 DNA is TGTGCCAGCAGCTCACAGGGTGCCCCCTCTGGGGCCAACGTCCTGACTTTC.

The J gene is TRBJ1-1, the V gene TRBV29-1, with unresolved D. The germline CDR1 and CDR2 sequences are SQVTM and ANQGSEA. Trimming took 4 bases from V and 0 from J, leaving 9 bases between them. CDR3 length: 13 residues. The CDR3 spells CSVGGRMNTEAFF. The CDR3 nucleotides are TGCAGCGTTGGAGGGCGGATGAACACTGAAGCTTTCTTT.

The rearrangement uses TRBV5-5 and TRBJ2-1; possible D gene TRBD2, 5 bases. V dropped 3 bases and J dropped 10 bases, with 20 bases sitting between them. Per the germline V gene, CDR1 is SGHKS and CDR2 is YYEKEE (reference sequence). The CDR3 has 15 amino acids. The CDR3 here is CASSSQPGIQQEQFF. DNA of the CDR3: TGTGCCAGCAGCTCTCAACCGGGGATCCAGCAGGAGCAGTTCTTC.

The chain has TRBV6-6 and TRBJ1-3; D remains unclear. This CDR3 contains 15 residues. V lost 6 bases, J lost 0 bases, and 12 bases lay in between. In germline, CDR1 is MNHNY, CDR2 SVGAGI (reference sequence). The CDR3 spells CASRGGLNSGNTIYF. CDR3 in DNA: TGTGCCAGCAGGGGAGGCTTGAACTCTGGAAACACCATATATTTT.

This clone was observed a few times. The chain links TRBV5-4 to TRBJ2-1; the match to TRBD2 covers 13 bases. The CDR3 runs 16 residues. V shed 2 bases and J 10 bases; nucleotides not matched to a gene: 9. Germline V gives CDR1 SGHNT, CDR2 YYREEE (reference sequence). The CDR3 DNA is TGTGCCAGCAGCTTACCTACTAGCGGGGGGGTTGAGGAGCAGTTCTTC. This translates into CASSLPTSGGVEEQFF.

V and J are TRBV5-6 and TRBJ2-7; no clear D gene. CDR1 SGHDT and CDR2 YYEEEE come from the germline V gene. V lost 2 bases and J 2 bases, leaving 8 bases between the germline ends. This CDR3 comprises 13 residues. The CDR3 is CASSLNTPYEQYF. The CDR3 nucleotides are TGTGCCAGCAGCTTAAACACCCCCTACGAGCAGTACTTC.

The rearrangement joins TRBV28 to TRBJ1-2; the D gene is possibly TRBD1 (6 bases). The germline CDR1 and CDR2 sequences are MDHEN and SYDVKM. There are 16 residues in the CDR3. V was shortened by 7 bases and J by 0 bases, with 18 bases between the two germline ends. The CDR3 protein is CASNPRGALANYGYTF. CDR3 DNA sequence: TGTGCCAGCAATCCCCGGGGGGCATTAGCTAACTATGGCTACACCTTC.

The chain joins TRBV5-6 to TRBJ2-7, with a weak D call TRBD1 (6 bases). Germline CDR1 and CDR2: SGHDT and YYEEEE. CDR3 length: 15 residues. V was pared by 0 bases and J by 0 bases, with 10 bases between. CDR3 in amino acids: CASSLDLGASYEQYF. CDR3 DNA sequence: TGTGCCAGCAGCTTGGACCTGGGGGCCTCCTACGAGCAGTACTTC. The full variable domain, with the rest looked up from reference TRBV5-6 and TRBJ2-7, is DAGVTQSPTHLIKTRGQQVTLRCSPKSGHDTVSWYQQALGQGPQFIFQYYEEEERQRGNFPDRFSGHQFPNYSSELNVNALLLGDSALYLCASSLDLGASYEQYFGPGTRLTVT.

In its sample, this clone was seen a few times. The chain links TRBV12-5 to TRBJ1-1; D not resolved. Trimming removed 0 bases from V and 4 bases from J, with 9 bases in between. The V gene's germline CDR1 is LGHNT and CDR2 FRNRAP. CDR3 length equals 14 residues. The CDR3, as DNA: TGTGCTAGTGGTTTGGTACAGATGGGCACTGAAGCTTTCTTT. Translation: CASGLVQMGTEAFF.

This chain connects TRBV5-6 to TRBJ1-2; D unclear. The germline V gene has CDR1 SGHDT and CDR2 YYEEEE. V lost 3 bases, J lost 1 base, and 19 bases lay in between. The CDR3 extends over 17 amino acids. CDR3 in amino acids: CASSSLQNSHLNYGYTF. CDR3 nucleotide sequence: TGTGCCAGCAGCTCGCTACAGAACAGCCACCTTAACTATGGCTACACCTTC. The variable domain in full, with the rest retrieved from reference TRBV5-6 and TRBJ1-2, is DAGVTQSPTHLIKTRGQQVTLRCSPKSGHDTVSWYQQALGQGPQFIFQYYEEEERQRGNFPDRFSGHQFPNYSSELNVNALLLGDSALYLCASSSLQNSHLNYGYTFGSGTRLTVV.

This clone was detected once. The rearrangement links TRBV29-1 to TRBJ2-7; TRBD1 matches 7 bases. The germline gives CDR1 SQVTM, CDR2 ANQGSEA. The junction had 12 bases not matched to a gene; V was cut back by 6 bases and J by 7 bases. This CDR3 comprises 13 residues. In DNA form, the CDR3 reads TGCAGCGTGGAACTGACAGGGACCGGGGAGCAGTACTTC. Protein sequence: CSVELTGTGEQYF.

V gene TRBV5-6 combines with J gene TRBJ1-4, with D tentatively TRBD1 (6 bases). Germline V gene data show CDR1 as SGHDT and CDR2 as YYEEEE. This CDR3 is 12 amino acids long. With 4 bases removed from V and 6 bases from J, the gap between germline ends came to 7 bases. CDR3 DNA sequence: TGTGCCAGCAGCCCAGGGGATGAAAAACTGTTTTTT. This encodes CASSPGDEKLFF. Using reference TRBV5-6 and TRBJ1-4 for the parts outside the CDR3, the full variable domain is DAGVTQSPTHLIKTRGQQVTLRCSPKSGHDTVSWYQQALGQGPQFIFQYYEEEERQRGNFPDRFSGHQFPNYSSELNVNALLLGDSALYLCASSPGDEKLFFGSGTQLSVL.

V is TRBV4-1 and J is TRBJ1-2; 7 nucleotides match TRBD1. The CDR3 has 16 amino acids. The V and J ends lost 5 bases and 7 bases, in that order; junction bases with no gene match: 16. Germline assignment: CDR1 MGHRA and CDR2 YSYEKL. CDR3 coding DNA: TGCGCCAGCAGCTATCCAGGACAGGCGCATGGGAGTGGCTACACCTTC. Its protein product is CASSYPGQAHGSGYTF.

The chain links TRBV7-3 to TRBJ2-5; 11 positions agree with TRBD2. The V gene end was trimmed by 2 bases and the J gene end by 3 bases; junction bases not matched to a gene: 5. CDR1 and CDR2 from the germline V gene are SGHTA and FQGTGA. This CDR3 is built from 16 residues. The DNA for the CDR3 is TGTGCCAGCAGCTTATTGACTAGCGGGGAAAAAGAGACCCAGTACTTC. As protein: CASSLLTSGEKETQYF.

This chain uses TRBV5-1 with TRBJ1-1; 7 positions agree with TRBD1. Germline V CDR1 and CDR2: SGHRS, YFSETQ. The CDR3 extends over 14 amino acids. J was trimmed by 6 bases and V by 3 bases; bases with no gene match: 8. CDR3 protein: CASSSRDRVAEAFF. CDR3 nucleotides: TGCGCCAGCAGCTCCCGGGACAGAGTCGCTGAAGCTTTCTTT.